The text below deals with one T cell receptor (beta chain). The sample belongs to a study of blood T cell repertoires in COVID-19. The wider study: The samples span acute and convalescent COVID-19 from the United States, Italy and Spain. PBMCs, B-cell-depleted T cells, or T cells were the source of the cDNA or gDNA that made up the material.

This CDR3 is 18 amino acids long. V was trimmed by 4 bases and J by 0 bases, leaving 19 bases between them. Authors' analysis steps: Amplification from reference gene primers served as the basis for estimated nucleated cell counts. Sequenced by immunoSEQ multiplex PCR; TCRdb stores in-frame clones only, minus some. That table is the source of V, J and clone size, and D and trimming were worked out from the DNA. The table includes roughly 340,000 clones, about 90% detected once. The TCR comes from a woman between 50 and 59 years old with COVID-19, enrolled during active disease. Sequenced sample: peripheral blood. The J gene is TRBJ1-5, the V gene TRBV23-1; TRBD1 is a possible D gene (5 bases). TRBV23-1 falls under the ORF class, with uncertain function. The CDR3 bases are TGCGCCAGCAGTCCCCCCCCCGAGACAGATAATAGCAATCAGCCCCAGCATTTT. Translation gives CASSPPPETDNSNQPQHF.